This T cell receptor beta chain was captured by sequencing in a study of patients and donors after allogeneic stem cell transplantation. TCRdb independently ran MiXCR on the RT-PCR reads; one entry per CDR3 protein. Of over 350,000 distinct CDR3 sequences detected, under 20% appear once; the ten largest clones hold less than 9.5%. This clonotype came up many times. The trim removed 8 bases at V and 2 bases at J, leaving 7 bases unmatched. This CDR3 has 14 amino acids. The sequenced sample consisted of blood, either unsorted or a sorted T cell fraction (not recorded which). The chain carries TRBV12-3 or TRBV12-4 and TRBJ1-1; 8 nucleotides match TRBD1. This receptor was taken from a human donor who was either an allogeneic HSCT recipient or a stem cell or donor lymphocyte infusion donor (not recorded which). It is not recorded whose cells these are; they may come from a transplant donor. The CDR3 DNA reads TGTGCCAGCGGCTTCTCAGGGGGCAACACTGAAGCTTTCTTT. Amino acid sequence: CASGFSGGNTEAFF.